This T cell receptor (beta chain) was retrieved from a study of blood T cell repertoires in COVID-19. Study context: Samples taken during acute and convalescent COVID-19 were collected in the United States, Italy and Spain. PBMCs, B-cell-depleted T cells, or T cells were the source of the cDNA or gDNA that made up the material.

As processed by the authors: Amplifying reference gene primers gave estimates of nucleated cell counts. TCRdb keeps only in-frame clones here, not all; method: immunoSEQ multiplex PCR. V and J calls and clone size come straight from that table; D and trimming were deduced from the DNA. The sample includes about 240,000 clones, about 83% of them seen just once. The CDR3 consists of 16 residues. Germline V gene data show CDR1 as SQVTM and CDR2 as ANQGSEA. After removal of 7 bases from V and 9 bases from J, the junction contained 20 bases not matched to a gene. The sample comprised peripheral blood. The sequence derives from a man at least 80 years old with acute or convalescent COVID-19. The chain links TRBV29-1 to TRBJ2-1; 8 bases fit TRBD1. The CDR3 protein is CSAGPQGAVHGPEQFF. CDR3 nucleotides: TGCAGCGCCGGCCCCCAGGGGGCGGTCCATGGCCCTGAGCAGTTCTTC.